Only a few counts were recorded for the clone carrying this T cell receptor (beta chain). Germline V CDR1 and CDR2: MNHEY, SVGAGI. The CDR3 sequence is 14 residues long. J was trimmed by 7 bases and V by 7 bases; bases with no gene match: 12. This specimen comes from a study of blood T cell repertoires in COVID-19. Turning to the study itself: Samples representing acute and convalescent COVID-19 were sourced from the United States, Italy and Spain. In each case, the material was cDNA or gDNA derived from T cells, B-cell-depleted T cells, or PBMCs.

As originally analysed: Researchers report that nucleated cell counts were estimated from reference gene primer amplification. Profiled with immunoSEQ multiplex PCR; TCRdb holds only in-frame clones, not every one. The V and J calls and clone size come from that table; D and trimming were worked out from the DNA. The data show about 190,000 clones, 88% seen once. The chain joins TRBV6-5 to TRBJ2-7, with 8 bases identical to TRBD1. The sequence was collected from a man aged 25 to 40 with acute or convalescent COVID-19. The sample taken for sequencing was peripheral blood. CDR3 bases: TGTGCCAGCACCCAGAACAGGGGGGCGCCGGAGCAGTACTTC. It codes for CASTQNRGAPEQYF.